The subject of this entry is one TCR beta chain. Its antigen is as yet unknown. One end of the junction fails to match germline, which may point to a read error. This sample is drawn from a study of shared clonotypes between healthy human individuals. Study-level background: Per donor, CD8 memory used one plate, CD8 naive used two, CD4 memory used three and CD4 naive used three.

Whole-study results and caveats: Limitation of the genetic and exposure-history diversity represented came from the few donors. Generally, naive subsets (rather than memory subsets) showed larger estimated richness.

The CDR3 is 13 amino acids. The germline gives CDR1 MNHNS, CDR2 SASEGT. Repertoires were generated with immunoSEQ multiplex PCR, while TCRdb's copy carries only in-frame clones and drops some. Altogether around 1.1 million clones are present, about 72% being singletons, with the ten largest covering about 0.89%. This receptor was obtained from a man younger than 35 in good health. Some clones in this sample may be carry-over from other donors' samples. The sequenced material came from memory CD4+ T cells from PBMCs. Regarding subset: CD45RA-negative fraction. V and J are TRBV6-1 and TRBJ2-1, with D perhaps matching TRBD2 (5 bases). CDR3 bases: TGTGCCAGCAGAGAAGCGGCCTACAATGAGCAGTTCTTC. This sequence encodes CASREAAYNEQFF.